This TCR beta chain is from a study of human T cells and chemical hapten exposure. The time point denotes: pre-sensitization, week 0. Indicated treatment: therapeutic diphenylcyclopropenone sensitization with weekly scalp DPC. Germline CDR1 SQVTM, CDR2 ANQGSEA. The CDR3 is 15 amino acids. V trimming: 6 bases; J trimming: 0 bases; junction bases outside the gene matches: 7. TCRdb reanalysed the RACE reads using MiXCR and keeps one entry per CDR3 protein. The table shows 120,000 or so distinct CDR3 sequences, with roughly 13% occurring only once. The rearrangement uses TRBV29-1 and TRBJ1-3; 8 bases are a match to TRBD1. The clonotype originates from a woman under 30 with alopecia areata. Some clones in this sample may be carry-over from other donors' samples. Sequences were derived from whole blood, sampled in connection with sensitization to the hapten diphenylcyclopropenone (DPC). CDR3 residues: CSVRGQGISGNTIYF. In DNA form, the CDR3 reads TGCAGCGTCCGTGGACAGGGCATCTCTGGAAACACCATATATTTT.